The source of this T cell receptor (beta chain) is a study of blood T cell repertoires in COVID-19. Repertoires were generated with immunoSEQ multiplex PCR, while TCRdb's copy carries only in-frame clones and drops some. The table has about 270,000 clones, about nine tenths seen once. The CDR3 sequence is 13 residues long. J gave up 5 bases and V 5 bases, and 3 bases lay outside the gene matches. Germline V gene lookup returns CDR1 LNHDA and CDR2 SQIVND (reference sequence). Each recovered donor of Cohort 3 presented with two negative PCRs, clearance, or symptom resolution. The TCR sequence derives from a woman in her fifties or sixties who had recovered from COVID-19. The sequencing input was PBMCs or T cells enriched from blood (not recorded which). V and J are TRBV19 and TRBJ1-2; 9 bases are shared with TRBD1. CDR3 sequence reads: CASSWTGDYGYTF. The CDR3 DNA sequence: TGTGCCAGTAGTTGGACAGGGGATTATGGCTACACCTTC.